This TCR beta chain was sequenced during a study of blood T cell repertoires in COVID-19 (dated by TCRdb to 2019 to 2021). General notes on the study: Samples from collaborators originated in the United States, Italy and Spain and spanned both the acute and convalescent phases of COVID-19. The material from the prospective study consisted of cDNA or gDNA derived from T cells, B-cell-depleted T cells, or PBMCs. Subjects who had been exposed to COVID-19, were actively infected with it, or had recovered from it provided the deeply sampled blood TCRbeta repertoires that made up the dataset. The repertoires were released in a freely available public database intended as a resource for research on the immune response to SARS-CoV-2. The samples were drawn from two sources: the first 160 participants of the ongoing ImmuneRACE study, and fewer than 1,500 subjects contributed by 6 global collaborators. A de-identified subject ID, COVID-19 status, age in years and sex were almost always included in the sample metadata. Where HLA class I and class II types were available, the types were taken from metadata supplied by the sample provider, not from assay-based typing. The investigation overall reported the following: Clinical and demographic metadata were provided uncurated, with the amount varying by source and participant.

In Seattle, one collaborating source enrolled patients while the infection was active and tracked those patients longitudinally over the course of disease. The collaborating institutions used their own protocols to collect whole blood in K2EDTA tubes. Collaborator samples were shipped for TCRbeta analysis as frozen whole blood, isolated PBMCs, or DNA extracted from either sample type. In the case of this clone: Its target antigen remains unknown. No quality values exist for individual bases; no much larger clone is one base distant.

The immunoSEQ Assay, a bias-controlled multiplex PCR, was used to amplify TCRbeta CDR3 regions from genomic DNA. From the authors' description of their analysis: The number of nucleated cells in each sample was estimated by amplification of reference gene primers within the assay. To quantify the absolute abundance of each unique TCRbeta CDR3 rearrangement, sequence reads were collapsed and filtered. For each sample, productive Simpson clonality was calculated by taking the square root of Simpson's diversity index across productive rearrangements. Drawn from immuneACCESS, this table holds only the in-frame rearrangements with V and J called that TCRdb kept. Clones are partly lost; checked studies trace under half to an unresolved V gene and leave the rest unexplained. The V and J calls and clone size were taken over from that table, and D and trimming were inferred from the DNA. This sample gives about 190,000 clones in total; around 76% of them show up just once. The ten largest clones take up 7.8% of the sample.

V is cut by 12 bases and J by 8 bases, and the space between the germline ends is 13 bases. For CDR1 and CDR2, the germline V gene lists KGHDR and SFDVKD. Its CDR3 holds 11 amino acids, cysteine through phenylalanine. Only CDR3 DNA is held: 33 bases, read in frame from base 1. The TCR sequence derives from a woman in her sixties or seventies with COVID-19, enrolled during active disease. The rearrangement joined TRBV24-1 to TRBJ2-1, with TRBD1 perhaps the D gene, on 6 matching bases. Sequenced: peripheral blood. Here the CDR3 is given as CAAAQGYEQFF. The DNA sequence follows: TGTGCCGCCGCACAGGGCTATGAGCAGTTCTTC.